The 27 T cell receptor beta chains given below trace back to one sample, sequenced in a study of blood T cells in healthy people across ages. Combining a sample-barcoded 5' primer with a J-beta primer mix, a second PCR ran for about 7 to 12 cycles. In TCRdb, the 5' RACE reads were re-called with MiXCR into one record per CDR3 protein. Here the sample spans hundreds of thousands of distinct CDR3 sequences, 58% being singletons. Sample: blood. Receptors were obtained from a man aged 25-45 years in good health.

The V gene is TRBV5-4, the J gene TRBJ2-1, with 7 bases identical to TRBD2. The CDR3 has 15 residues. Trimming removed 5 bases from V and 0 bases from J; junction bases left unmatched: 5. In germline, CDR1 is SGHNT, CDR2 YYREEE (reference sequence). CDR3 sequence: CASSYRDYSYNEQFF. CDR3 DNA sequence: TGTGCCAGCAGTTACCGGGACTACTCCTACAATGAGCAGTTCTTC.

The rearrangement joins TRBV2 to TRBJ1-6; no clear D. Trimming cost V 7 bases and J 12 bases, with 19 bases left between them. The germline V gene has CDR1 SNHLY and CDR2 FYNNEI. There are 14 residues in the CDR3. The CDR3 loop is CASILNGVGEPLHF. The CDR3 region has the DNA TGTGCCAGCATACTCAATGGAGTCGGAGAACCCCTCCACTTT.

The chain is built from TRBV4-2 and TRBJ1-2, with 11 bases that match TRBD1. V shed 4 bases and J 0 bases; nucleotides not matched to a gene: 10. Germline loops: CDR1 LGHNA, CDR2 YNFKEQ. The CDR3 covers 18 residues. The chain's CDR3 is CASSPSWTGGAANYGYTF. CDR3 nucleotides: TGTGCCAGCAGCCCCTCGTGGACAGGGGGCGCAGCTAACTATGGCTACACCTTC.

On this clonotype itself: The junction departs from the called germline gene at one end, perhaps through a read error. The V gene is TRBV7-9, the J gene TRBJ2-5; D may match TRBD1 or TRBD2 (5 bases each). Germline V gene sequence: CDR1 SEHNR, CDR2 FQNEAQ (reference sequence). The CDR3 runs 13 residues. Here the CDR3 DNA reads TGTGCCAGCGGGGGTATTCGCCAAGAGGCCCAGTACTTC. Translating it yields CASGGIRQEAQYF.

The genes are TRBV15 and TRBJ1-2; D call uncertain. The CDR3 runs to 13 residues. Trimming shortened V by 1 base and J by 2 bases, and 5 bases separated the two germline ends. The germline V gene has CDR1 LNHNV and CDR2 YYDKDF (reference sequence). DNA of the CDR3: TGTGCCACCAGCAGAGCAGAGAACTATGGCTACACCTTC. It codes for CATSRAENYGYTF.

The V and J genes are TRBV3-1 and TRBJ2-2; D call uncertain. With 2 bases removed from V and 6 bases from J, the gap between germline ends came to 10 bases. Germline V gene lookup returns CDR1 LGHDT and CDR2 YNNKEL (reference sequence). The CDR3 has 14 amino acids. Here the CDR3 DNA reads TGTGCCAGCAGCCAACGCAGTGGGCCCGGGGAGCTGTTTTTT. It yields the protein CASSQRSGPGELFF.

J is TRBJ2-3 and V is TRBV4-3; 8 bases fit TRBD2. This CDR3 contains 18 residues. V lost 0 bases to trimming and J lost 5 bases; unmatched junction nucleotides: 13. Germline CDR1 reads LGHNA; CDR2 reads YSLEER. As DNA, the CDR3 is TGCGCCAGCAGCCAAGATCGGGCGCGGGGGGCCTCCGTAGATACGCAGTATTTT. This encodes CASSQDRARGASVDTQYF.

The chain employs TRBV27 and TRBJ2-1, with D perhaps matching TRBD2 (6 bases). V lost 0 bases and J 7 bases, leaving 16 bases between the germline ends. CDR3 size: 16 residues. CDR1 and CDR2 from the germline V gene are MNHEY and SMNVEV (reference sequence). The CDR3 loop reads CASSLSTGDYTNEQFF. As DNA, the CDR3 is TGTGCCAGCAGTTTATCGACGGGAGATTATACGAATGAGCAGTTCTTC.

This clonotype was picked up a small number of times. The chain recombines TRBV6-5 with TRBJ2-1, with 9 bases matching TRBD2. Losses at the gene ends were 0 bases for V and 7 bases for J; bases not matched to a gene: 10. There are 17 residues in the CDR3. Germline V lookup: CDR1 MNHEY, CDR2 SVGAGI. The CDR3 protein is CASSYSAGGPPENEQFF. In DNA form, the CDR3 reads TGTGCCAGCAGTTACTCTGCGGGAGGGCCCCCGGAGAATGAGCAGTTCTTC.

This chain uses TRBV14 with TRBJ2-5; perhaps TRBD2 as D (6 bases). V was clipped by 4 bases and J by 3 bases, with 12 bases between them. Germline-derived CDR1 and CDR2 are SGHDN and FVKESK. The CDR3 runs 14 residues. DNA for the CDR3: TGTGCCAGCAGCCGATGGGGGACTGAAGAGACCCAGTACTTC. This codes for CASSRWGTEETQYF.

This clonotype showed up just a few times. This chain connects TRBV4-1 to TRBJ2-2; TRBD2 agrees at 9 bases. The CDR3 consists of 17 residues. V shed 2 bases and J 6 bases; nucleotides not matched to a gene: 10. Germline lookup yields CDR1 MGHRA and CDR2 YSYEKL. The CDR3 bases are TGCGCCAGCAGCCAATATAGCGGGGGCCCCCTAGCCGGGGAGCTGTTTTTT. Its translation is CASSQYSGGPLAGELFF.

This clonotype was counted only a few times. This sequence joins TRBV2 and TRBJ2-7, with TRBD1 matching over 9 bases. The CDR3 runs to 14 residues. Germline CDR1 SNHLY, CDR2 FYNNEI. V was pared by 8 bases and J by 6 bases, with 11 bases of the junction left unmatched. CDR3 in DNA: TGTGCCAGCGTCTCCGGGACAGGGACTCTCGAGCAGTACTTC. It encodes CASVSGTGTLEQYF.

V is TRBV20-1 and J is TRBJ2-5, with TRBD1 matching 7 bases. The CDR3 has 11 residues. Germline CDR1 and CDR2: DFQATT and SNEGSKA (reference sequence). In nucleotides, the CDR3 is TGCAGCGGAGAGGACAGGGAGACCCAGTACTTC. Translation gives CSGEDRETQYF.

In its sample, this clonotype was seen once. The chain couples TRBV6-1 to TRBJ1-4; tentative D call: TRBD1 (5 bases). The ends were cut back, 10 bases at V and 0 bases at J, with 18 bases in the middle. Germline-derived CDR1 and CDR2 are MNHNS and SASEGT. CDR3 length: 16 amino acids. CDR3 sequence (DNA): TGTGCCATCTCCGGGACCCTGACAGCAACTAATGAAAAACTGTTTTTT. Its translation is CAISGTLTATNEKLFF.

A few counts support this clonotype. V usage is TRBV29-1 and J usage is TRBJ2-7; tentatively, D is TRBD1 (6 bases). The J call may be in error: the DNA end matches TRBJ2-4 better. The CDR3 has 13 amino acids. CDR1 and CDR2 from the germline V gene are SQVTM and ANQGSEA. This CDR3 reads CSVVPQGSDIQYF. The CDR3 DNA sequence: TGCAGCGTCGTACCACAGGGTTCGGACATTCAGTACTTC.

This chain uses TRBV20-1 with TRBJ1-2; D remains ambiguous. Per the germline V gene, CDR1 is DFQATT and CDR2 is SNEGSKA (reference sequence). This CDR3 spans 12 amino acids. Trimming left V 3 bases short and J 6 bases short, with 11 bases between. CDR3 sequence: CSASGHVDGYTF. The CDR3, as DNA: TGCAGTGCTAGTGGCCATGTGGATGGCTACACCTTC.

This chain joins TRBV20-1 and TRBJ2-6; maybe TRBD2 (6 bases). Germline loops: CDR1 DFQATT, CDR2 SNEGSKA (reference sequence). The CDR3 runs to 18 residues. V lost 0 bases, J lost 0 bases, and 15 bases lay in between. CDR3 coding DNA: TGCAGTGCTAGAGATGTCGGGACTGGACTCTCTGGGGCCAACGTCCTGACTTTC. Residues: CSARDVGTGLSGANVLTF.

The chain joins TRBV2 to TRBJ1-5, with TRBD1 identical over 10 bases. The CDR3 contains 16 residues. In germline, CDR1 is SNHLY, CDR2 FYNNEI. The trim removed 4 bases at V and 0 bases at J, leaving 3 bases unmatched. The CDR3 loop is CASSAGTGDSNQPQHF. The CDR3 bases are TGTGCCAGCAGTGCCGGGACAGGGGATAGCAATCAGCCCCAGCATTTT.

This clonotype was counted a few times. V is TRBV29-1 and J is TRBJ1-5; tentative D call: TRBD1 (6 bases). The CDR3 extends over 12 amino acids. Germline assignment: CDR1 SQVTM and CDR2 ANQGSEA. The CDR3 DNA sequence: TGCTCCGTCGGGGGCTCCAATCAGCCCCAGCATTTT. Encoded protein: CSVGGSNQPQHF.

The V gene is TRBV27, the J gene TRBJ2-7; 12 bases line up with TRBD1. The CDR3 runs 16 residues. The V and J ends lost 4 bases and 5 bases, in that order; junction bases with no gene match: 9. Germline V lookup: CDR1 MNHEY, CDR2 SMNVEV (reference sequence). DNA of the CDR3: TGTGCCAGCAGTTCACCGGGACAGGGGGCCCCCCACGAGCAGTACTTC. Amino acids: CASSSPGQGAPHEQYF.

The genes are TRBV7-9 and TRBJ1-2, with D possibly being TRBD1 (5 bases). Per germline, CDR1 SEHNR and CDR2 FQNEAQ (reference sequence). This CDR3 has 15 amino acids. V lost 4 bases and J lost 4, with 16 bases in between. The CDR3 sequence: CASSSPGPVGYGYTF. The CDR3 coding sequence is TGTGCCAGCAGCTCGCCGGGGCCTGTGGGCTATGGCTACACCTTC.

This clonotype was seen once. The chain carries TRBV4-2 and TRBJ2-7, with a weak D call TRBD2 (6 bases). Per the germline V gene, CDR1 is LGHNA and CDR2 is YNFKEQ. This CDR3 comprises 14 residues. The V end was cut by 0 bases, the J end by 12 bases, with 18 bases between. This chain's CDR3 is CASSQERRGGSRYF. In nucleotides, the CDR3 is TGTGCCAGCAGCCAAGAGCGGAGGGGTGGTAGTAGGTACTTC.

This clonotype was detected only a few times. This chain connects TRBV5-1 to TRBJ2-3; D may correspond to TRBD1 or TRBD2 (5 bases each). V was clipped by 0 bases and J by 0 bases, with 11 bases between them. The CDR3 runs 16 residues. Germline V gene lookup returns CDR1 SGHRS and CDR2 YFSETQ. In nucleotides, the CDR3 is TGCGCCAGCAGCTTGGATGGGACGGCTAGCACAGATACGCAGTATTTT. It encodes CASSLDGTASTDTQYF.

The genes are TRBV20-1 and TRBJ2-7; D is possibly TRBD2 (6 bases). Trimming cost V 3 bases and J 6 bases, with 15 bases left between them. Germline V lookup: CDR1 DFQATT, CDR2 SNEGSKA (reference sequence). This CDR3 has 13 amino acids. CDR3 sequence reads: CSASRGMGGEQYF. For the CDR3, the DNA is TGCAGTGCTAGCCGGGGAATGGGGGGCGAGCAGTACTTC.

This clonotype has a single count. The chain recombines TRBV20-1 with TRBJ2-7; 7 bases line up with TRBD1. After removal of 4 bases from V and 0 bases from J, the junction contained 3 bases not matched to a gene. Looked up from germline, CDR1 is DFQATT and CDR2 is SNEGSKA (reference sequence). The CDR3 consists of 13 residues. CDR3 residues: CSAKRQGSYEQYF. The CDR3 DNA is TGCAGTGCTAAGAGACAGGGCTCCTACGAGCAGTACTTC.

There are a few counts of this clonotype. The chain employs TRBV11-2 and TRBJ2-1; 11 positions match TRBD2. CDR3 size: 14 residues. Germline-derived CDR1 and CDR2 are SGHAT and FQNNGV. V was pared by 6 bases and J by 5 bases, with 3 bases of the junction left unmatched. CDR3 sequence reads: CASRLAGGNNEQFF. CDR3 nucleotide sequence: TGTGCCAGCAGGCTAGCGGGGGGTAACAATGAGCAGTTCTTC.

The gene calls are TRBV19 and TRBJ1-2, with D unclear. The germline V and J ends were trimmed by 5 bases and 7 bases, with 14 bases remaining between them. Germline V gives CDR1 LNHDA, CDR2 SQIVND (reference sequence). The CDR3 extends over 13 amino acids. CDR3 residues: CASSPWAPSGYTF. CDR3 sequence (DNA): TGTGCCAGTAGTCCCTGGGCCCCCAGTGGCTACACCTTC. The variable domain in full, with the rest retrieved from reference TRBV19 and TRBJ1-2, is DGGITQSPKYLFRKEGQNVTLSCEQNLNHDAMYWYRQDPGQGLRLIYYSQIVNDFQKGDIAEGYSVSREKKESFPLTVTSAQKNPTAFYLCASSPWAPSGYTFGSGTRLTVV.